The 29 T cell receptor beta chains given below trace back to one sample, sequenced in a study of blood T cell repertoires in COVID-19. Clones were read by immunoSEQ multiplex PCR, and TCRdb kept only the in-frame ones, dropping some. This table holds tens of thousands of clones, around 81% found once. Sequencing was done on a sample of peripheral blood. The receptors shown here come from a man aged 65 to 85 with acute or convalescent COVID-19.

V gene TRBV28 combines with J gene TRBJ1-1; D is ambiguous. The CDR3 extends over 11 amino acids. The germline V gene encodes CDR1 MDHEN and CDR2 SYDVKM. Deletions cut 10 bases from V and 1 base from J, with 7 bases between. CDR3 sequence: CAIAENTEAFF. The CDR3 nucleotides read TGTGCCATCGCAGAGAACACTGAAGCTTTCTTT. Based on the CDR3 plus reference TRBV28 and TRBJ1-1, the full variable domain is DVKVTQSSRYLVKRTGEKVFLECVQDMDHENMFWYRQDPGLGLRLIYFSYDVKMKEKGDIPEGYSVSREKKERFSLILESASTNQTSMYLCAIAENTEAFFGQGTRLTVV.

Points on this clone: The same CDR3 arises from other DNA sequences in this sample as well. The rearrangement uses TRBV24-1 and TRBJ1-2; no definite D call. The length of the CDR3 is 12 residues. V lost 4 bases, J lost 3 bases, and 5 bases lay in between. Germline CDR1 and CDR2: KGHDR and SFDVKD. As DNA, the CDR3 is TGTGCCACCAGTGACTCCGACTATGGCTACACCTTC. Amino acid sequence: CATSDSDYGYTF.

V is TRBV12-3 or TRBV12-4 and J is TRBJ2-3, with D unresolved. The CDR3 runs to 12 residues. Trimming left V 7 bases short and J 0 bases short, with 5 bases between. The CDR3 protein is CASNPSTDTQYF. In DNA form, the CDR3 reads TGTGCCAGCAATCCTAGCACAGATACGCAGTATTTT.

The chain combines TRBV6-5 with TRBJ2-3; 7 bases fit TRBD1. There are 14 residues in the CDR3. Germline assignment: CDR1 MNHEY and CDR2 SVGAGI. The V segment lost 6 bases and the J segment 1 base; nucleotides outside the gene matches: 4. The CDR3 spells CASRWTGGTDTQYF. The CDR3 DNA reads TGTGCCAGCAGATGGACAGGTGGCACAGATACGCAGTATTTT.

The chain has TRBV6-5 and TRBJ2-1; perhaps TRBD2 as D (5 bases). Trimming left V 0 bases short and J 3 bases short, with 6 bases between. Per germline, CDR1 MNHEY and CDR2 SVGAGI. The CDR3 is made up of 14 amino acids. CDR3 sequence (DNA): TGTGCCAGCAGTTACTCCGGGGTCTACAATGAGCAGTTCTTC. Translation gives CASSYSGVYNEQFF.

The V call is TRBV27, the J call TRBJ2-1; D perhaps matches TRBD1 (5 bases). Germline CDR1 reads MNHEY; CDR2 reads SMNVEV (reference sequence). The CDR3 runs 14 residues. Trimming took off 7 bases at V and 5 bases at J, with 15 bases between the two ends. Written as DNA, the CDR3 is TGTGCCAGCACCGGTCACAGGAGTAACAATGAGCAGTTCTTC. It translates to CASTGHRSNNEQFF.

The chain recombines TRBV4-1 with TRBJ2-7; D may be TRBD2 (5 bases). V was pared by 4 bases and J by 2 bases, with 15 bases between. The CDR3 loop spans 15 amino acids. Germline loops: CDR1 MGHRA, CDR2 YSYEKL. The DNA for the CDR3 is TGCGCCAGCAGCCCCAGCGCGCGAGGGACCTACGAGCAGTACTTC. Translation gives CASSPSARGTYEQYF.

CDR3 sequence reads: CASSGGAYEQYF. CDR3 bases: TGTGCCAGCAGCGGGGGGGCCTACGAGCAGTACTTC. The chain joins TRBV6-5 to TRBJ2-7, with 8 nucleotides matching TRBD2. Germline values: CDR1 MNHEY, CDR2 SVGAGI. Unmatched junction bases numbered 0, after V lost 6 bases and J lost 2 bases. The CDR3 totals 12 residues.

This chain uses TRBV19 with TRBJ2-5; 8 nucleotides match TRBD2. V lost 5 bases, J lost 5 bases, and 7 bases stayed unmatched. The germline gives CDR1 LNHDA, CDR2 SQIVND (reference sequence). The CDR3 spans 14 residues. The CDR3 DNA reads TGTGCCAGTAGTTTCGGGGGGGCGGGTGAGACCCAGTACTTC. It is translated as CASSFGGAGETQYF.

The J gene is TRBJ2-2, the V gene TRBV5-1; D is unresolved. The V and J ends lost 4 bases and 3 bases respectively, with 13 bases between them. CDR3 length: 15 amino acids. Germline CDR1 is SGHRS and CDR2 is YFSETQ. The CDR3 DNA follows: TGCGCCAGCAGCCCCCCATGGTTAGACACCGGGGAGCTGTTTTTT. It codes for CASSPPWLDTGELFF.

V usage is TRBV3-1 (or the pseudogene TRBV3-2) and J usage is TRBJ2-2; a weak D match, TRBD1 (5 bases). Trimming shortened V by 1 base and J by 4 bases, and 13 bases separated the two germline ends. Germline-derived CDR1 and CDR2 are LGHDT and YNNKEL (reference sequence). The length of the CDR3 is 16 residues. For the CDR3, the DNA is TGTGCCAGCAGCCAAGCAACACAGGTGATCACCGGGGAGCTGTTTTTT. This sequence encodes CASSQATQVITGELFF.

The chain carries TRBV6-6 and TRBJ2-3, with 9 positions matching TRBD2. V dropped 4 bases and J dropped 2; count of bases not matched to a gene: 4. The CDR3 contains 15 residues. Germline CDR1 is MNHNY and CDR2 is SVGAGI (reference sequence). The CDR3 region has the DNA TGTGCCAGCAGTTTTTCTAGCGGGGTCACAGATACGCAGTATTTT. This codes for CASSFSSGVTDTQYF.

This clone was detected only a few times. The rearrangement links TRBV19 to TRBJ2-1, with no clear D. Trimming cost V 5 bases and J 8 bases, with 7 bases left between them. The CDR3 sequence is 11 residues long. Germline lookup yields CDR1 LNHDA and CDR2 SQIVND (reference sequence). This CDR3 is CASSSIYEQFF. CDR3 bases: TGTGCCAGTAGTTCTATCTATGAGCAGTTCTTC.

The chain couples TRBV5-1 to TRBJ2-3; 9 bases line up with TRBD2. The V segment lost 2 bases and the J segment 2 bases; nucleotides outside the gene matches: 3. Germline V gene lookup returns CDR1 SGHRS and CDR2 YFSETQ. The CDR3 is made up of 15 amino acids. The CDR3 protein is CASSFLAGSTDTQYF. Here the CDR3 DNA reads TGCGCCAGCAGCTTCCTAGCGGGGTCCACAGATACGCAGTATTTT.

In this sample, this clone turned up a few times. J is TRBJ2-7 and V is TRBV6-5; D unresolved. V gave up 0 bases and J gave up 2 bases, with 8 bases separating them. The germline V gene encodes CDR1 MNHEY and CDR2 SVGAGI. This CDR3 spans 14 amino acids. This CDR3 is CASSYSAPPYEQYF. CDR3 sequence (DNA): TGTGCCAGCAGTTACTCGGCACCCCCCTACGAGCAGTACTTC.

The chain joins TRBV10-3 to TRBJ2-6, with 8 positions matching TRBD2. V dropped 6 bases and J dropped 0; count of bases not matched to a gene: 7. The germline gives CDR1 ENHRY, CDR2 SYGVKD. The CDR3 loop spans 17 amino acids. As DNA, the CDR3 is TGTGCCATCAGACGAGCGGGGGCCCTCTCTGGGGCCAACGTCCTGACTTTC. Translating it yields CAIRRAGALSGANVLTF.

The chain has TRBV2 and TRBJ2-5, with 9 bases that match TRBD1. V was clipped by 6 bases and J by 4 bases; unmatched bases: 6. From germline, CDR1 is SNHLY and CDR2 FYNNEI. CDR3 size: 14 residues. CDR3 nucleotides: TGTGCCAGCAGGGGGGACAGGGTGCGAGAGACCCAGTACTTC. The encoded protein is CASRGDRVRETQYF.

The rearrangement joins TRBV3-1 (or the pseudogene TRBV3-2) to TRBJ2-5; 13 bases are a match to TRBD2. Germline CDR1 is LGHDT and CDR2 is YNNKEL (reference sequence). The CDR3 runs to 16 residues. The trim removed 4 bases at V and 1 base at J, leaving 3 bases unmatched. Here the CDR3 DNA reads TGTGCCAGCAGCCGAGGACTAGCGGGGGTCCAAGAGACCCAGTACTTC. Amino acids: CASSRGLAGVQETQYF.

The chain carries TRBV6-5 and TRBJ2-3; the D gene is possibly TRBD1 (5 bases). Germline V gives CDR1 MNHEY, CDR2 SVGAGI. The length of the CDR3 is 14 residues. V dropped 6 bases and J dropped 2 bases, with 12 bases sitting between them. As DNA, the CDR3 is TGTGCCAGCAGGCGACAGAGCGACACAGATACGCAGTATTTT. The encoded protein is CASRRQSDTDTQYF.

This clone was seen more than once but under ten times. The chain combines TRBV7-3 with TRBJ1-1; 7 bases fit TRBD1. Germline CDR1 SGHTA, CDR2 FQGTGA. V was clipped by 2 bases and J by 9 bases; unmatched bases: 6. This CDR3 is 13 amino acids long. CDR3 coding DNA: TGTGCCAGCAGCTTAGGCGGGACAGCCCAAGCTTTCTTT. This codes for CASSLGGTAQAFF. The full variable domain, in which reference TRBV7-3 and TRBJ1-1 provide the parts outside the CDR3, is GAGVSQTPSNKVTEKGKYVELRCDPISGHTALYWYRQSLGQGPEFLIYFQGTGAADDSGLPNDRFFAVRPEGSVSTLKIQRTERGDSAVYLCASSLGGTAQAFFGQGTRLTVV.

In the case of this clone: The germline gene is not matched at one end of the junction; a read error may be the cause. In DNA, the CDR3 is TGTACCAGCAGCCGCGGGGTCGGCTCCTACAATGAGCAGTTCTTC. This translates into CTSSRGVGSYNEQFF. The chain carries TRBV7-3 and TRBJ2-1; TRBD2 is a possible D gene (6 bases). The CDR3 length is 15 residues. Germline assignment: CDR1 SGHTA and CDR2 FQGTGA.

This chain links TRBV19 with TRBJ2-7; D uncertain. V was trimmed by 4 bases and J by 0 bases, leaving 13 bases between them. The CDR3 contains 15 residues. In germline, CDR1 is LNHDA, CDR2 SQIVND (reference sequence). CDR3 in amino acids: CASSNPAGSSYEQYF. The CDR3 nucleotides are TGTGCCAGTAGTAATCCCGCCGGTAGCTCCTACGAGCAGTACTTC.

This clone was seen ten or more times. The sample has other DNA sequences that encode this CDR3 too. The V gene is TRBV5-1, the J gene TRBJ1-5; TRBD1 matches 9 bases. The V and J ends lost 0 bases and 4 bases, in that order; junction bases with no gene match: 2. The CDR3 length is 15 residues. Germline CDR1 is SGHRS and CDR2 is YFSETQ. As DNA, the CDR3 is TGCGCCAGCAGCTTGGGGGGACAGGGAAATCAGCCCCAGCATTTT. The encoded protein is CASSLGGQGNQPQHF.

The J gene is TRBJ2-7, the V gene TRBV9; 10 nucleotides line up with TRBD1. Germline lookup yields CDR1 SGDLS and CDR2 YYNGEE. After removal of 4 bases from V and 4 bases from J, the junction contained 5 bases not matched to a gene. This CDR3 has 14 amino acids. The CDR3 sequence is CASSPWTGGYEQYF. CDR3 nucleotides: TGTGCCAGCAGCCCCTGGACAGGGGGGTACGAGCAGTACTTC.

The CDR3 loop reads CASRGDSSYEQYF. CDR3 nucleotides: TGTGCCAGCAGGGGGGACAGCTCCTACGAGCAGTACTTC. The V gene is TRBV7-8, the J gene TRBJ2-7, with 7 bases identical to TRBD1. Germline CDR1 is SGHVS and CDR2 is FQNEAQ. V shed 6 bases, J shed 0 bases, and the junction held 2 bases outside the gene matches. The CDR3 length is 13 residues.

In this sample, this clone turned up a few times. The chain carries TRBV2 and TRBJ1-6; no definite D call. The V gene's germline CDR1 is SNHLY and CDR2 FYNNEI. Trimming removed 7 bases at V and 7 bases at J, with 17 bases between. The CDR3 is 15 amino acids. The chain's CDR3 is CASKPASNSNSPLHF. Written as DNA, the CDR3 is TGTGCCAGCAAACCTGCGTCCAACTCCAATTCACCCCTCCACTTT.

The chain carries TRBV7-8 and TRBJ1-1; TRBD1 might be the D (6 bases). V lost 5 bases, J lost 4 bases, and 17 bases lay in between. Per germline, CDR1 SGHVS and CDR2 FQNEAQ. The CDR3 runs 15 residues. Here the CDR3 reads CASSRTGNGVTEAFF. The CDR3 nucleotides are TGTGCCAGCAGCCGTACAGGGAATGGAGTCACTGAAGCTTTCTTT. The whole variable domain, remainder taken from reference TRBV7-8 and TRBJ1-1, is GAGVSQSPRYKVAKRGQDVALRCDPISGHVSLFWYQQALGQGPEFLTYFQNEAQLDKSGLPSDRFFAERPEGSVSTLKIQRTQQEDSAVYLCASSRTGNGVTEAFFGQGTRLTVV.

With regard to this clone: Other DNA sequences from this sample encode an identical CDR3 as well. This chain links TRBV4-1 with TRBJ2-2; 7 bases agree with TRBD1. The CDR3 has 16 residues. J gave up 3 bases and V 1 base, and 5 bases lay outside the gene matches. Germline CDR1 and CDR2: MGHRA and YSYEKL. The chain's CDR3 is CASSQGRGGDTGELFF. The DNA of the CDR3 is TGCGCCAGCAGCCAAGGGAGAGGGGGCGACACCGGGGAGCTGTTTTTT.

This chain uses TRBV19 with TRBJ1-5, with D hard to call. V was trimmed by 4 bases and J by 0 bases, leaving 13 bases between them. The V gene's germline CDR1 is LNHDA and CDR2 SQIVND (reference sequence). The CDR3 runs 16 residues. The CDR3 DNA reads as TGTGCCAGTAGTACCCAGGTGATTATTAGCAATCAGCCCCAGCATTTT. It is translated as CASSTQVIISNQPQHF.